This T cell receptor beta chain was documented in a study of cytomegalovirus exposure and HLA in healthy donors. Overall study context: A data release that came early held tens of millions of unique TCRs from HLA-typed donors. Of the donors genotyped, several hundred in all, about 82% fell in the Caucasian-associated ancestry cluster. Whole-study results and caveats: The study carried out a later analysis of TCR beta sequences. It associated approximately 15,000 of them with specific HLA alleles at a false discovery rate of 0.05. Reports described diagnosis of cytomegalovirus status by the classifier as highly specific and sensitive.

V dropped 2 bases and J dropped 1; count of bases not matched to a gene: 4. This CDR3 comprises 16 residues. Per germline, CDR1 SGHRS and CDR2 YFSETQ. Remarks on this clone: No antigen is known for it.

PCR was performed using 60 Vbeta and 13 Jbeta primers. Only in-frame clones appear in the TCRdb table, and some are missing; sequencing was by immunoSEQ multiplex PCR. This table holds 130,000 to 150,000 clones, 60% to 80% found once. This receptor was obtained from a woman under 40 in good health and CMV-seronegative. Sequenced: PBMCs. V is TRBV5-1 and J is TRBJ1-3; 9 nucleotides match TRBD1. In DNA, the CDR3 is TGCGCCAGCAGCTTTTCGGACAGGGGTTCTGGAAACACCATATATTTT. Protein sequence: CASSFSDRGSGNTIYF.